A selection of T cell receptor beta chains follows, all from one sample in a study of cytomegalovirus exposure and HLA in healthy donors. Method: immunoSEQ multiplex PCR; TCRdb's copy keeps in-frame clones and lacks some. The sample yields about 120,000 clones, 80% to 85% seen once. Material for sequencing was PBMCs. The origin of the receptors is a man aged 25 to 40 in good health and CMV-seropositive. Both conserved end residues are part of each CDR3.

j_gene	v_gene	CDR3aa
TRBJ1-4	TRBV28	CASSLTLNEKLFF
TRBJ1-2	TRBV6-5	CASNHRGADYGYTF
TRBJ2-7	TRBV5-6	CASSLMSGGYELYF
TRBJ2-1	TRBV7-8	CASSPRPPLAVYNEQFF
TRBJ2-3	TRBV10-2	CASSADTQYF
TRBJ1-2	TRBV29-1	CSASPQGGANYGYTF
TRBJ1-1	TRBV5-1	CASTRDGPRRTEAFF
TRBJ1-1	TRBV5-1	CASRIGTENTEAFF
TRBJ2-5	TRBV6-6	CATTRQGLEETQYF
TRBJ1-4	TRBV27	CASRPYSTEKLFF
TRBJ1-2	TRBV6-1	CASIAGTEGNYGYTF